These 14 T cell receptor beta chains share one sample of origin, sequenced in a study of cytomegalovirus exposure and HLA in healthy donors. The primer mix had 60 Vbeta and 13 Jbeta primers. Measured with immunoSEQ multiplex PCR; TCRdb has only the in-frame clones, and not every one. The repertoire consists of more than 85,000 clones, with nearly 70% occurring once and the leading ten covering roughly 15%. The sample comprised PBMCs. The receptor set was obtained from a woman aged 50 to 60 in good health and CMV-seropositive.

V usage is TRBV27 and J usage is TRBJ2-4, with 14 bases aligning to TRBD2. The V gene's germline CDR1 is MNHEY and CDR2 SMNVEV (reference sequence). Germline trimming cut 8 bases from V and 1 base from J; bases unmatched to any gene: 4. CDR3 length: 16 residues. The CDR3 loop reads CASRTSGRSAKNIQYF. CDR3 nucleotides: TGTGCCAGCCGGACTAGCGGGAGGAGTGCCAAAAACATTCAGTACTTC.

The CDR3 nucleotides are TGTGCCACCAGGGAGGGCGGCACTGAAGCTTTCTTT. Its translation: CATREGGTEAFF. V is TRBV28 and J is TRBJ1-1; TRBD1 is a possible D gene (5 bases). The CDR3 contains 12 residues. The germline V gene encodes CDR1 MDHEN and CDR2 SYDVKM. Trimming took 10 bases from V and 4 from J, leaving 13 bases between them. Variable domain in full (rest from reference TRBV28 and TRBJ1-1): DVKVTQSSRYLVKRTGEKVFLECVQDMDHENMFWYRQDPGLGLRLIYFSYDVKMKEKGDIPEGYSVSREKKERFSLILESASTNQTSMYLCATREGGTEAFFGQGTRLTVV.

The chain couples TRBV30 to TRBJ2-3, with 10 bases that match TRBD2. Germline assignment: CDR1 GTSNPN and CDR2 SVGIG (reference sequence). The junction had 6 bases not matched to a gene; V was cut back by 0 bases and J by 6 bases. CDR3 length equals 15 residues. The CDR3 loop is CAWSVGLAVHDTQYF. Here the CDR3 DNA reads TGTGCCTGGAGTGTCGGACTAGCGGTCCATGATACGCAGTATTTT.

CDR3 sequence: CASSEWSGGTDTQYF. Here the CDR3 DNA reads TGTGCCAGCAGTGAATGGAGCGGGGGAACAGATACGCAGTATTTT. The V call is TRBV6-1, the J call TRBJ2-3; 8 bases agree with TRBD2. V dropped 2 bases and J dropped 3; count of bases not matched to a gene: 4. CDR1 is MNHNS and CDR2 is SASEGT in the germline V gene. The length of the CDR3 is 15 residues.

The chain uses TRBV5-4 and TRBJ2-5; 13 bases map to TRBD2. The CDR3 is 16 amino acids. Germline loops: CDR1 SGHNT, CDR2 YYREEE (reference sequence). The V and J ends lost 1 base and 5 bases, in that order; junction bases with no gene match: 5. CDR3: CASSLWGLAGTETQYF. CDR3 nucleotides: TGTGCCAGCAGCTTGTGGGGACTAGCGGGAACGGAGACCCAGTACTTC. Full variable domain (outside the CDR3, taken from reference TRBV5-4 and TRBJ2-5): ETGVTQSPTHLIKTRGQQVTLRCSSQSGHNTVSWYQQALGQGPQFIFQYYREEENGRGNFPPRFSGLQFPNYSSELNVNALELDDSALYLCASSLWGLAGTETQYFGPGTRLLVL.

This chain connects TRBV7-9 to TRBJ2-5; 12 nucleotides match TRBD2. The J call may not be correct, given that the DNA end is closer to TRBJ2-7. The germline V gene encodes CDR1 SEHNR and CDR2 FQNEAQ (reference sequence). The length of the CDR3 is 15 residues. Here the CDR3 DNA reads TGTGCCAGCAGCTTAGGGACTAGCGGGACCTACGAGCAGTACTTC. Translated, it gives CASSLGTSGTYEQYF.

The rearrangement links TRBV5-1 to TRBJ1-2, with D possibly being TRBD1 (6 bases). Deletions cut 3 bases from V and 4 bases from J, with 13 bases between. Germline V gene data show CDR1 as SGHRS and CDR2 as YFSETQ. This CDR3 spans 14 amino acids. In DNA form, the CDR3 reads TGCGCCAGCAGCTCTGGGGGCAGGGGCTATGGCTACACCTTC. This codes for CASSSGGRGYGYTF.

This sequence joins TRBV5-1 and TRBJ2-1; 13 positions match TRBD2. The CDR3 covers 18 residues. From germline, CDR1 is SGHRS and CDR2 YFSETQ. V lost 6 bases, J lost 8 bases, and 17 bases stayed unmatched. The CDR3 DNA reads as TGCGCCAGCATGTTGGGGCAACTAGCGGGAGGGTCTATAGATGAGCAGTTCTTC. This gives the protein CASMLGQLAGGSIDEQFF.

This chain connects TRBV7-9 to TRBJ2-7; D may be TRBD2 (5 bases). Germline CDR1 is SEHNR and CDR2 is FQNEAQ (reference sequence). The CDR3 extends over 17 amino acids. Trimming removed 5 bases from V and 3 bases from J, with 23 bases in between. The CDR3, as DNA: TGTGCCAGCAGCCAGACGTCAGAAGCGGCCGGTATCTACGAGCAGTACTTC. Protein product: CASSQTSEAAGIYEQYF.

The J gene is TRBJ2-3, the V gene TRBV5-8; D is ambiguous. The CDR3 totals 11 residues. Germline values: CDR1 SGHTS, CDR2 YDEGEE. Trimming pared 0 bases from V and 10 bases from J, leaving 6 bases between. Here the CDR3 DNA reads TGTGCCAGCAGCTTGGGTGGCCCGCAGTATTTT. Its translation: CASSLGGPQYF. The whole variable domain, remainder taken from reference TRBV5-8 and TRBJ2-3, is EAGVTQSPTHLIKTRGQQATLRCSPISGHTSVYWYQQALGLGLQFLLWYDEGEERNRGNFPPRFSGRQFPNYSSELNVNALELEDSALYLCASSLGGPQYFGPGTRLTVL.

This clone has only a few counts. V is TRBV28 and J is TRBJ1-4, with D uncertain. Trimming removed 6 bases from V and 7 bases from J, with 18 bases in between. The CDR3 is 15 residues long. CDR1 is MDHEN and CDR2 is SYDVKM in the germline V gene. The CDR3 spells CASSVASPMGEKLFF. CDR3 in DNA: TGTGCCAGCAGCGTAGCGTCACCAATGGGTGAAAAACTGTTTTTT.

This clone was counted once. CDR3 sequence (DNA): TGTGCCAGCAGCCCAGCGGGACTATACGGGGAGCTGTTTTTT. It specifies CASSPAGLYGELFF. This sequence joins TRBV11-2 and TRBJ2-2; 7 bases agree with TRBD2. There are 14 residues in the CDR3. CDR1 SGHAT and CDR2 FQNNGV come from the germline V gene. Germline trimming cut 5 bases from V and 7 bases from J; bases unmatched to any gene: 7.

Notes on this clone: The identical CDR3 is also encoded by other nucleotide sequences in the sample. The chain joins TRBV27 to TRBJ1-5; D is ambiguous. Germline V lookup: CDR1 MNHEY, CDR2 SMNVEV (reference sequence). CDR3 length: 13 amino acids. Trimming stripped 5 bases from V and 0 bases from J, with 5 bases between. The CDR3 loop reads CASSPYSNQPQHF. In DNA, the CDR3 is TGTGCCAGCAGTCCGTATAGCAATCAGCCCCAGCATTTT.

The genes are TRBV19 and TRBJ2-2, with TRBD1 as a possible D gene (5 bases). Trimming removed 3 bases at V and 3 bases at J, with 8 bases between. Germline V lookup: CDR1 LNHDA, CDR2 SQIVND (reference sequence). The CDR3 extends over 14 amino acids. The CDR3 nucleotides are TGTGCCAGTAGTATTGACAGAGACACCGGGGAGCTGTTTTTT. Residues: CASSIDRDTGELFF.